This TCR beta chain was retrieved from a study of cytomegalovirus exposure and HLA in healthy donors. The PCR contained 60 Vbeta and 13 Jbeta primers. Libraries were prepared by immunoSEQ multiplex PCR; TCRdb keeps only in-frame clonotypes and omits some of them. The sample consists of 150,000 to 200,000 clones, 65% to 80% of them appearing once. This CDR3 has 13 amino acids. The junction had 1 base not matched to a gene; V was cut back by 4 bases and J by 3 bases. The V gene's germline CDR1 is GTSNPN and CDR2 SVGIG (reference sequence). The chain combines TRBV30 with TRBJ1-5; 9 positions agree with TRBD1. This TCR derives from a man in his forties in good health and CMV-seronegative. Sequencing was carried out using PBMCs. The CDR3 DNA follows: TGTGCCTGGACACAGGGGGCCAATCAGCCCCAGCATTTT. Translating it yields CAWTQGANQPQHF.